Described below is a single T cell receptor (beta chain) sequence and its context. The CDR3 is made up of 15 amino acids. Germline V gene sequence: CDR1 ENHRY, CDR2 SYGVKD. V lost 11 bases to trimming and J lost 3 bases; unmatched junction nucleotides: 13. This entry is derived from a study of blood T cell repertoires in COVID-19. The assay was immunoSEQ multiplex PCR, and TCRdb's table has in-frame clones only and misses some. The data show 200,000 to 250,000 clones, with approximately 80% seen just once and approximately 3.5% held by the top ten. Sequenced material: peripheral blood. The chain employs TRBV10-3 and TRBJ2-7; 10 positions match TRBD1. The receptor was isolated from a woman aged 18-35 years with acute or convalescent COVID-19. The CDR3: CAGGGMGTGVYEQYF. The CDR3 nucleotides read TGTGCCGGGGGAGGAATGGGGACAGGGGTCTACGAGCAGTACTTC.